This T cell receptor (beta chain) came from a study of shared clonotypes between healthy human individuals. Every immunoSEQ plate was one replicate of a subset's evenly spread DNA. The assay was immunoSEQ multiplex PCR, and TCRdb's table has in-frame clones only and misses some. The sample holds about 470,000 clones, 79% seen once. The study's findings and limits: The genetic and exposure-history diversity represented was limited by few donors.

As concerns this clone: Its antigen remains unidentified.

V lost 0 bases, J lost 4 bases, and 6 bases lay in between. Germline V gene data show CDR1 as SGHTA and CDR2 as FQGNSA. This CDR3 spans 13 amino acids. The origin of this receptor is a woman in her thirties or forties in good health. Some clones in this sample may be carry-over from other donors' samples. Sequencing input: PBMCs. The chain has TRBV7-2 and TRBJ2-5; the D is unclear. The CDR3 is CASSLAGSETQYF. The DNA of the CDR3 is TGTGCCAGCAGCTTAGCGGGATCAGAGACCCAGTACTTC.